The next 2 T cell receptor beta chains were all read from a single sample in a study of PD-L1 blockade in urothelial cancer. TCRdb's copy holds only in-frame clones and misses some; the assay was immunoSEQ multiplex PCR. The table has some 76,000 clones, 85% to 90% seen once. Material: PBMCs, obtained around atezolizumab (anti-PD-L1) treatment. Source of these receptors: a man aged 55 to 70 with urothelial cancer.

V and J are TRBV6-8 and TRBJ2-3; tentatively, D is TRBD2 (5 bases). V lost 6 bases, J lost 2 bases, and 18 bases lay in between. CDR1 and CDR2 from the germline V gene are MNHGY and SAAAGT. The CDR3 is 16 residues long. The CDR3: CASSEPRRPTTDTQYF. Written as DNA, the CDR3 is TGTGCCAGCAGCGAGCCTAGGAGGCCCACCACAGATACGCAGTATTTT.

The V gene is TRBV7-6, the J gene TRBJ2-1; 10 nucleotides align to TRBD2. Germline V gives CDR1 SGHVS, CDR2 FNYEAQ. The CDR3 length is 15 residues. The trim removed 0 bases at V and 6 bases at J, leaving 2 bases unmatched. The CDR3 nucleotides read TGTGCCAGCAGCTTAGCCCTAGCGGGAGCCAATGAGCAGTTCTTC. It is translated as CASSLALAGANEQFF.